This paragraph covers one TCR beta chain sequence. Repertoires were generated with immunoSEQ multiplex PCR, while TCRdb's copy carries only in-frame clones and drops some. In the table there are about 140,000 clones, over 65% of which are singletons. This record comes from a study of radiation and T cells in renal cell carcinoma. Germline trimming cut 2 bases from V and 8 bases from J; bases unmatched to any gene: 4. Germline loops: CDR1 SGHRS, CDR2 YFSETQ. The CDR3 has 14 residues. The time point was: baseline pretreatment blood. Treatment specified: 15 Gy SBRT to primary tumor, nephrectomy 4 weeks later.

This clonotype was sampled from a woman in her 50s with renal cell carcinoma. V is TRBV5-1 and J is TRBJ1-6; 7 nucleotides agree with TRBD1. Source: blood, taken from a patient whose treatment included radiotherapy and nephrectomy. The DNA for the CDR3 is TGCGCCAGCAGCTTTCAGGGGGGGGATTCACCCCTCCACTTT. It specifies CASSFQGGDSPLHF.